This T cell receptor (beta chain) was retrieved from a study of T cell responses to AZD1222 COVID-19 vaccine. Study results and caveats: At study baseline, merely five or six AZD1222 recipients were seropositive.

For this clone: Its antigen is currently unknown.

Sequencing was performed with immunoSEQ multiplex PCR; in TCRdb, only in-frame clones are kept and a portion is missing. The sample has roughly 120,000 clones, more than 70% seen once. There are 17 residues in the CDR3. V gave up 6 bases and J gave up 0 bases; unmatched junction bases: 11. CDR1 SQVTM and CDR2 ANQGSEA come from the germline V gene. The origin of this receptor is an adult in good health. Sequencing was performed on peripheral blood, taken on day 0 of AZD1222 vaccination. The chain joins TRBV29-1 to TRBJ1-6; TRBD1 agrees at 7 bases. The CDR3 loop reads CSVDGQVWCSYNSPLHF. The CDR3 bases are TGCAGCGTCGATGGACAGGTTTGGTGCTCCTATAATTCACCCCTCCACTTT. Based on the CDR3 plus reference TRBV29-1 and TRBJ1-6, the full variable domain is SAVISQKPSRDICQRGTSLTIQCQVDSQVTMMFWYRQQPGQSLTLIATANQGSEATYESGFVIDKFPISRPNLTFSTLTVSNMSPEDSSIYLCSVDGQVWCSYNSPLHFGNGTRLTVT.